This T cell receptor beta chain was found in a study of long-term antiretroviral therapy in people with HIV. Study findings and constraints: Blood dates from the mid-2000s to the late 2010s, possibly under older ART regimens.

At least one PBMC sample before ART and at least two after were required. Treatment of all HIV participants took place in the United States. The immunoSEQ assay was v3.0, run at survey level. Clones were sequenced by immunoSEQ multiplex PCR, and TCRdb holds only the in-frame ones, with some missing. Altogether around 21,000 clones are present, roughly nine tenths being singletons, with the ten largest covering 7.5% to 10%. With respect to this clone: Its target is unknown.

The CDR3 spans 16 residues. The V gene lost 1 base and the J gene lost 2 bases, with 13 bases spanning the gap. CDR1 MNHNS and CDR2 SASEGT come from the germline V gene. The specimen was unsorted PBMCs, collected approximately 4.4 years before starting antiretroviral therapy. The source is a woman aged 25 to 39 with HIV. This rearrangement joins TRBV6-1 to TRBJ2-3, with D hard to call. The CDR3: CASSEGVGGFTDTQYF. CDR3 in DNA: TGTGCCAGCAGTGAAGGAGTGGGTGGATTCACAGATACGCAGTATTTT.